By its share, the clone carrying this T cell receptor (beta chain) is medium-sized. Antigen: not known. Points from the study as a whole: Tumor memory CD4+ T cell TCR gene usage was found to cluster with blood and lymph node memory CD4+ cells and with lymph node naive CD4+ cells. Greatest tumor Treg TCR overlap was with tumor naive CD4+ cells.

Tregs were sorted as CD4+CD25+CD127-/low cells. TCRdb used MiXCR to reprocess the multiplex PCR reads, holding one entry per CDR3 protein. The data show 800 to 1,000 distinct CDR3 sequences, 2.6% seen once. The sequence came from a female donor with breast cancer. Sequencing was carried out using Tregs sorted from blood.

The CDR3: CASSSKGSGQGYGYTF. CDR3 sequence (DNA): TGTGCCAGCAGTTCAAAGGGGTCCGGACAGGGATATGGCTACACCTTC. This rearrangement joins TRBV12-3 or TRBV12-4 to TRBJ1-2; 8 positions match TRBD1. The junction had 12 bases not matched to a gene; V was cut back by 4 bases and J by 5 bases. This CDR3 is built from 16 residues.